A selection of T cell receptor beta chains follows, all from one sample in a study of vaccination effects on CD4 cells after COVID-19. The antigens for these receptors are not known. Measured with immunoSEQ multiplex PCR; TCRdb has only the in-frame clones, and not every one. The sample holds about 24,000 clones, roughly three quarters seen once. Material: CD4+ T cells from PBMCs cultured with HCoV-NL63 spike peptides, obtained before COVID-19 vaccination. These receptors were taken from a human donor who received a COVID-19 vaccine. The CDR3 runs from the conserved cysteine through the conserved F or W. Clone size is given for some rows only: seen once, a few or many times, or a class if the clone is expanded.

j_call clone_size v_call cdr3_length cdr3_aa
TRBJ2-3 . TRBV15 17 CATSRLPGLEETDTQYF
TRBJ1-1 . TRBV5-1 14 CASSLDRVDTEAFF
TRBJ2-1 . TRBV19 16 CASRFLASGSYNEQFF
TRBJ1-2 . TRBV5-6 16 CASSLQGGPANYGYTF
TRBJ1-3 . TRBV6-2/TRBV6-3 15 CASSRTGSSGNTIYF
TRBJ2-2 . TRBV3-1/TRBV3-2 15 CASSQVPDSTGELFF
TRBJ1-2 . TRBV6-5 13 CASSNSGTYGYTF
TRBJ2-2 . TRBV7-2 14 CASSSWTSGGELFF
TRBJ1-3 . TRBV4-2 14 CASSQESGVNTIYF
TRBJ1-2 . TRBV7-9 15 CASLPFLRDRVGYTF
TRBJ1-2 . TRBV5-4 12 CASSLPGGGYTF
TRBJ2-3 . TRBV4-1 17 CASSQEGFPNVPDTQYF
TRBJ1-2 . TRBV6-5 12 CASRTQGYGYTF
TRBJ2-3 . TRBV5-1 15 CASSLAGKLTDTQYF
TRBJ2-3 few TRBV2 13 CASKSGGTDTQYF